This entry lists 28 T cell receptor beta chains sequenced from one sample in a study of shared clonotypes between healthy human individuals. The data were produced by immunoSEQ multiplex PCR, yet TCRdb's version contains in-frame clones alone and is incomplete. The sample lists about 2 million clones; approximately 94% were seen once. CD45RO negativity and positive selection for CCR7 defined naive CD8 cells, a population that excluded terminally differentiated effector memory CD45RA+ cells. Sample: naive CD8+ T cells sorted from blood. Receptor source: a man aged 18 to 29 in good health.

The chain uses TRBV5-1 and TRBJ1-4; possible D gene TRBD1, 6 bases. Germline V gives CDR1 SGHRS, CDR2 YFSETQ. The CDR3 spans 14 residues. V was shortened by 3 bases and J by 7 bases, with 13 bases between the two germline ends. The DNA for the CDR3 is TGCGCCAGCAGCTCCACAGGGATCGGTGAAAAACTGTTTTTT. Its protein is CASSSTGIGEKLFF. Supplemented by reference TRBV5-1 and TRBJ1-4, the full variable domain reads KAGVTQTPRYLIKTRGQQVTLSCSPISGHRSVSWYQQTPGQGLQFLFEYFSETQRNKGNFPGRFSGRQFSNSRSEMNVSTLELGDSALYLCASSSTGIGEKLFFGSGTQLSVL.

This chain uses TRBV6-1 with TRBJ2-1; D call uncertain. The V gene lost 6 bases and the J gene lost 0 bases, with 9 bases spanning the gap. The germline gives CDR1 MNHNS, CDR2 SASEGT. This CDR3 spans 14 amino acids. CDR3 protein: CASSNTNSYNEQFF. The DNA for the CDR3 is TGTGCCAGCAGCAATACAAACTCCTACAATGAGCAGTTCTTC.

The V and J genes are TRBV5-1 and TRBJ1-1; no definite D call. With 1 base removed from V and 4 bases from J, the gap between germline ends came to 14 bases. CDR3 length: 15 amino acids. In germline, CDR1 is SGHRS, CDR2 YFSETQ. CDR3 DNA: TGCGCCAGCAGCTTGTGGTGGGGATTGAGCACTGAAGCTTTCTTT. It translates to CASSLWWGLSTEAFF.

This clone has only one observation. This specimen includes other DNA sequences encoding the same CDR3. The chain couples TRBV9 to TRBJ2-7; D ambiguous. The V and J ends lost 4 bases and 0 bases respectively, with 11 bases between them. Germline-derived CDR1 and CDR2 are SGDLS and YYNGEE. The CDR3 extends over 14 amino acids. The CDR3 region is CASSSSGSSYEQYF. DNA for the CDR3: TGTGCCAGCAGCTCCTCCGGCAGCTCCTACGAGCAGTACTTC.

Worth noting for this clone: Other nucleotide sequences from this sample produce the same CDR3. CDR3 bases: TGTGCCAGCAGCGTAGTCGGTAGACCGCAAGAGACCCAGTACTTC. It is translated as CASSVVGRPQETQYF. The genes are TRBV9 and TRBJ2-5; D unresolved. The germline V gene encodes CDR1 SGDLS and CDR2 YYNGEE. Trimming shortened V by 0 bases and J by 2 bases, and 11 bases separated the two germline ends. This CDR3 is 15 amino acids long.

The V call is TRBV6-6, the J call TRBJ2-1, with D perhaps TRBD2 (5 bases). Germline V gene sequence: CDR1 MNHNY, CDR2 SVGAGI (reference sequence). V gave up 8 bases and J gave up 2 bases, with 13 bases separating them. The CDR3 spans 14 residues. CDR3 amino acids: CASGGYPTYNEQFF. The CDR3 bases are TGTGCCAGCGGCGGGTACCCGACCTACAATGAGCAGTTCTTC.

In nucleotides, the CDR3 is TGTGCCAACCACAATGAGCAGTTCTTC. Residues: CANHNEQFF. The J gene is TRBJ2-1, the V gene TRBV12-1. TRBV12-1 has pseudogene status. The CDR3 contains 9 residues.

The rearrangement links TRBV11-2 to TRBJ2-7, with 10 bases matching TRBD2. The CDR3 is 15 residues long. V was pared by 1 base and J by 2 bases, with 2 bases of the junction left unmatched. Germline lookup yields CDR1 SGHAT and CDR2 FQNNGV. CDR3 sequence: CASSLVSGGAYEQYF. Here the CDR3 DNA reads TGTGCCAGCAGCTTAGTGAGCGGGGGGGCCTACGAGCAGTACTTC.

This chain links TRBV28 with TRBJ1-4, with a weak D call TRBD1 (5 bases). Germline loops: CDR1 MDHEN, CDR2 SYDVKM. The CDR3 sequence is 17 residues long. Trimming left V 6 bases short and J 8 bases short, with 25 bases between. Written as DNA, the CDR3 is TGTGCCAGCAGCCATCCGGGCGCGGGGCAGGTTTGGGAAAAACTGTTTTTT. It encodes CASSHPGAGQVWEKLFF.

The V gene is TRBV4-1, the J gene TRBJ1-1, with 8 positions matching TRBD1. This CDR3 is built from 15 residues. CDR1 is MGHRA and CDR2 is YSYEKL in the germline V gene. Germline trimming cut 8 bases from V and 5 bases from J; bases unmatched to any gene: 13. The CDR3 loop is CASSDRETLLTEAFF. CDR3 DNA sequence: TGCGCCAGCTCGGACAGGGAAACCTTGTTAACTGAAGCTTTCTTT.

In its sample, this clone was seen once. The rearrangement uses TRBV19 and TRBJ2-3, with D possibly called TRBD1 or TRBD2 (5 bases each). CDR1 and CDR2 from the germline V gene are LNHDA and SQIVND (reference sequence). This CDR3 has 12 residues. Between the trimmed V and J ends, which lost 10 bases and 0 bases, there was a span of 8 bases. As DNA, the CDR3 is TGTGCCACGGGGCTAAGCACAGATACGCAGTATTTT. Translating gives CATGLSTDTQYF. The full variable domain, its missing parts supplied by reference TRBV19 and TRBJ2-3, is DGGITQSPKYLFRKEGQNVTLSCEQNLNHDAMYWYRQDPGQGLRLIYYSQIVNDFQKGDIAEGYSVSREKKESFPLTVTSAQKNPTAFYLCATGLSTDTQYFGPGTRLTVL.

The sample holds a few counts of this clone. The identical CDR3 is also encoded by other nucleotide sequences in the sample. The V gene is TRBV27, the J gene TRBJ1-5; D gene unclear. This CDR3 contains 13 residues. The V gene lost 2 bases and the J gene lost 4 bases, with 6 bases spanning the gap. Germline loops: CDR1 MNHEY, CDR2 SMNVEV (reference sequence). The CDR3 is CASSLGRNQPQHF. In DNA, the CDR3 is TGTGCCAGCAGTTTAGGACGTAATCAGCCCCAGCATTTT.

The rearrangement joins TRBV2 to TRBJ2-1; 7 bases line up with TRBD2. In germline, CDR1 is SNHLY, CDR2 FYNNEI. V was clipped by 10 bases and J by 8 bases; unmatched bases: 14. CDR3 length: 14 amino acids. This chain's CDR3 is CATLLRPSGDEQFF. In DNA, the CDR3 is TGTGCCACTCTACTTCGGCCAAGCGGGGATGAGCAGTTCTTC. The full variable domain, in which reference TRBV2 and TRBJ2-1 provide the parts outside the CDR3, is EPEVTQTPSHQVTQMGQEVILRCVPISNHLYFYWYRQILGQKVEFLVSFYNNEISEKSEIFDDQFSVERPDGSNFTLKIRSTKLEDSAMYFCATLLRPSGDEQFFGPGTRLTVL.

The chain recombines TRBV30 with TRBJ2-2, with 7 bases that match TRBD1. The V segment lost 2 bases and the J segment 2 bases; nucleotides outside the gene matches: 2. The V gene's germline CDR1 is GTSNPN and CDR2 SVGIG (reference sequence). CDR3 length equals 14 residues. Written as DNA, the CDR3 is TGTGCCTGGAGTAAGGGGGCAAACACCGGGGAGCTGTTTTTT. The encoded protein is CAWSKGANTGELFF. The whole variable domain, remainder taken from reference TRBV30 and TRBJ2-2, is SQTIHQWPATLVQPVGSPLSLECTVEGTSNPNLYWYRQAAGRGLQLLFYSVGIGQISSEVPQNLSASRPQDRQFILSSKKLLLSDSGFYLCAWSKGANTGELFFGEGSRLTVL.

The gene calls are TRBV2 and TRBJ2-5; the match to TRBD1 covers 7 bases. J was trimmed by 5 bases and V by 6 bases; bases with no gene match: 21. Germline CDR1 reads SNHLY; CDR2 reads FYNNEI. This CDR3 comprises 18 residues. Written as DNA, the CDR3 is TGTGCCAGCAGGGGACAGATGTATAGCCCCGGACTGGGGGAGACCCAGTACTTC. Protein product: CASRGQMYSPGLGETQYF. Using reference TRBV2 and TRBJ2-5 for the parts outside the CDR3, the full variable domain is EPEVTQTPSHQVTQMGQEVILRCVPISNHLYFYWYRQILGQKVEFLVSFYNNEISEKSEIFDDQFSVERPDGSNFTLKIRSTKLEDSAMYFCASRGQMYSPGLGETQYFGPGTRLLVL.

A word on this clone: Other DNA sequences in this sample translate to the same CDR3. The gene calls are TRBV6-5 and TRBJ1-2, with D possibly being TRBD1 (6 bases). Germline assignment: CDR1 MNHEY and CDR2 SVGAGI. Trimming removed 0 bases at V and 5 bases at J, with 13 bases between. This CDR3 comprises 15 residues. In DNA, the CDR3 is TGTGCCAGCAGTTACTCCGGGGGCGCAGGGTATGGCTACACCTTC. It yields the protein CASSYSGGAGYGYTF.

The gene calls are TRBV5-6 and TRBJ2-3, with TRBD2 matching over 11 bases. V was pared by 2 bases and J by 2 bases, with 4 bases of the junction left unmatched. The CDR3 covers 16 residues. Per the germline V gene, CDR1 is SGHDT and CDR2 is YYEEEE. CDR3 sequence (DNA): TGTGCCAGCAGCTTCTTAGCGGGAGGGGACACAGATACGCAGTATTTT. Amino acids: CASSFLAGGDTDTQYF.

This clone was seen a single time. The CDR3 protein is CASSFTRLGTDTQYF. CDR3 DNA sequence: TGTGCCAGCAGCTTCACTAGGTTAGGCACAGATACGCAGTATTTT. This chain links TRBV11-2 with TRBJ2-3; possibly TRBD2 for D (5 bases). From germline, CDR1 is SGHAT and CDR2 FQNNGV. The CDR3 runs to 15 residues. V lost 3 bases and J 1 base, leaving 11 bases between the germline ends.

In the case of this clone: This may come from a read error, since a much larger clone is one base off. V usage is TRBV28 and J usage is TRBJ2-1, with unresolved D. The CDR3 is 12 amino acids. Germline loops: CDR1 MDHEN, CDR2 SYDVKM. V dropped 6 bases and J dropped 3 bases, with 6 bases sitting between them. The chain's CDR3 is CASSPLYNEQFF. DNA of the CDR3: TGTGCCAGCAGCCCCCTCTACAATGAGCAGTTCTTC.

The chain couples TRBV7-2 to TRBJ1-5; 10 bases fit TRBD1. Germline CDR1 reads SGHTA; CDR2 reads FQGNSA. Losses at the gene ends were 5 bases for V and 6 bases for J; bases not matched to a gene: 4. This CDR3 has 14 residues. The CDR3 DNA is TGTGCCAGCAGCCAGACAGGGGGCCGTCAGCCCCAGCATTTT. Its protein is CASSQTGGRQPQHF.

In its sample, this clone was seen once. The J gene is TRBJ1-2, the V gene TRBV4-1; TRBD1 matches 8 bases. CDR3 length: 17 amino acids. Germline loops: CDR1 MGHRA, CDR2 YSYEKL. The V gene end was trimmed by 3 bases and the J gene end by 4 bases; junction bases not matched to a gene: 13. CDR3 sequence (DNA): TGCGCCAGCAGCCAGGGCCCCGGGGGACAGGCCCGCTATGGCTACACCTTC. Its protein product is CASSQGPGGQARYGYTF.

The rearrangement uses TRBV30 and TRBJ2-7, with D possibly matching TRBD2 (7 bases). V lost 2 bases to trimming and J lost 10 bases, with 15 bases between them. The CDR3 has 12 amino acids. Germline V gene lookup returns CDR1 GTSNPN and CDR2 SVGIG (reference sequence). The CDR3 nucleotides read TGTGCCTGGAGTCCCCTCGGGGGGCACCAGTACTTC. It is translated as CAWSPLGGHQYF.

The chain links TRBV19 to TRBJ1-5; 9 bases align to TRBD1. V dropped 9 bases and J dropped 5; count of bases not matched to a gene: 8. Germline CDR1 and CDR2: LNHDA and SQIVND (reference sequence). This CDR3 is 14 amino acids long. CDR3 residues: CASSGQGLDQPQHF. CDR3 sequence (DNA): TGTGCCAGCTCGGGACAGGGTTTGGATCAGCCCCAGCATTTT.

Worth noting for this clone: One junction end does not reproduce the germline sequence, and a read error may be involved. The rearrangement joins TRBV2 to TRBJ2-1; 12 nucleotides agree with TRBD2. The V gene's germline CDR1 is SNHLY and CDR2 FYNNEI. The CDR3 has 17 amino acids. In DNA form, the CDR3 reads TGTGCCAGCAGCGAAGGAGGACTAGCGGGGCCTTACAATGAGCAGTTCTTC. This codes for CASSEGGLAGPYNEQFF.

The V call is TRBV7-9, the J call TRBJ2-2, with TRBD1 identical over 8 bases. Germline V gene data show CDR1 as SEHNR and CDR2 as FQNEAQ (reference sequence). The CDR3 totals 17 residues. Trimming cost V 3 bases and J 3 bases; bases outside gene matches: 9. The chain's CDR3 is CASSLGDRMVDTGELFF. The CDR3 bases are TGTGCCAGCAGCTTGGGGGACAGGATGGTCGACACCGGGGAGCTGTTTTTT.

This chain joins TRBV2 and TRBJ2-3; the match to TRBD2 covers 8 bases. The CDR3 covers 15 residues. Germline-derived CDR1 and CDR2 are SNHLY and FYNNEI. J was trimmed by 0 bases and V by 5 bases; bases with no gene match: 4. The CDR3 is CASSRLATSTDTQYF. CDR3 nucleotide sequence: TGTGCCAGCAGTAGACTAGCGACTAGCACAGATACGCAGTATTTT.

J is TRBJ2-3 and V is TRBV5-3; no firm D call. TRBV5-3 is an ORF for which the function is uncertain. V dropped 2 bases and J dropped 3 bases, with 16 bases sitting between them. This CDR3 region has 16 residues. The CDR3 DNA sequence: TGTGCCAGAAGCTTCATGGTCGGTTTAGGGACAGATACGCAGTATTTT. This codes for CARSFMVGLGTDTQYF.

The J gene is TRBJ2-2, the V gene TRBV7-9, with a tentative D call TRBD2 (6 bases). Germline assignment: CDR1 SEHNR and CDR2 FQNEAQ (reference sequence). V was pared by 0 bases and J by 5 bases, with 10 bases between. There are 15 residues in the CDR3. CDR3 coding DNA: TGTGCCAGCAGCTTAGCGGGAGGCGGGACCGGGGAGCTGTTTTTT. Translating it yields CASSLAGGGTGELFF. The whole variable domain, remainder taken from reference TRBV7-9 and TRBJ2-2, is DTGVSQNPRHKITKRGQNVTFRCDPISEHNRLYWYRQTLGQGPEFLTYFQNEAQLEKSRLLSDRFSAERPKGSFSTLEIQRTEQGDSAMYLCASSLAGGGTGELFFGEGSRLTVL.